This T cell receptor beta chain was sequenced for a study of human T cells and chemical hapten exposure. As to time point: patch test 2, 6 weeks after DPC sensitization. Noted treatment: therapeutic diphenylcyclopropenone sensitization with weekly scalp DPC. Many counts were recorded for this clonotype. Each CDR3 protein is one row after TCRdb ran MiXCR on the RACE reads. The sample has more than 75,000 distinct CDR3 sequences; roughly a tenth are singletons. The CDR3 runs 13 residues. CDR1 SQVTM and CDR2 ANQGSEA come from the germline V gene. V lost 7 bases, J lost 3 bases, and 10 bases lay in between.

The TCR comes from a woman in her twenties or thirties with alopecia areata. Some clones in this sample may be carry-over from other donors' samples. The material was whole blood, obtained in connection with sensitization to the hapten diphenylcyclopropenone (DPC). This chain connects TRBV29-1 to TRBJ2-6; D unclear. The CDR3 coding sequence is TGCAGCGCCCAGTCCAGTGGGGCCAACGTCCTGACTTTC. Translation: CSAQSSGANVLTF. The full variable domain, its missing parts supplied by reference TRBV29-1 and TRBJ2-6, is SAVISQKPSRDICQRGTSLTIQCQVDSQVTMMFWYRQQPGQSLTLIATANQGSEATYESGFVIDKFPISRPNLTFSTLTVSNMSPEDSSIYLCSAQSSGANVLTFGAGSRLTVL.